This paragraph covers one T cell receptor beta chain sequence. The antigen it binds to is not known. One junction end does not reproduce the germline sequence, and a read error may be involved. The data were obtained in a study of graft-versus-host responses after intestinal transplantation (dated by TCRdb to the early 2020s). Turning to the overall study: The transplants that recipients got were multivisceral, liver-intestinal, or isolated intestinal. A cohort of 24 intestinal transplant recipients, including one retransplant, was enrolled, and 3 patients lacking pretransplant specimens were excluded. After intestinal transplantation, graft-versus-host and host-versus-graft alloreactive T cell clones in the graft, circulation and bone marrow were tracked using bulk TCR-beta CDR3 sequencing. Samples from a few later patients were sequenced in-house on an Illumina MiSeq with MiXCR processing rather than by the commercial service. To identify alloreactive clones, pre-transplant mixed lymphocyte reaction products were sequenced and then compared with unstimulated pre-transplant donor and recipient T cells. Every recipient was given anti-thymocyte globulin induction, followed by around three years of maintenance tacrolimus and steroids. Donor T cell macrochimerism was defined as a peak of at least 4% donor T cells among recipient peripheral blood mononuclear cells.

Receptors were amplified or captured by the immunoSEQ multiplex PCR assay. For most patients, genomic DNA was isolated with the Qiagen DNeasy Blood and Tissue Kit and sent frozen to Adaptive Biotechnologies for TCR sequencing. For most patients, high-throughput TCR-beta CDR3 sequencing of genomic DNA was performed by Adaptive Biotechnologies. On the authors' methods: Adaptive's ImmunoSEQ software was the source of the TCR sequencing data for fewer than 20 patients, while a few other patients were processed with MiXCR and VDJtools. To correct CD4 versus CD8 sorting errors, any sequence found in both subsets at a frequency ratio below 5:1 was removed. CDR3 nucleotide sequences shared between donor and recipient were removed because the origin of such sequences could not be assigned. At least 2-fold expansion over unstimulated cells and a minimum CFSE-low frequency of 0.002% (template counts) or 0.001% (read counts) were required for clones to be classified as alloreactive. Clones detected in sequenced pre-transplant spleen, lymph node, or MLR CFSE-low populations of the donor or recipient were defined as mappable. The cumulative frequency of alloreactive clones was calculated as a percentage of all sequences, weighted by copy number. The table was pulled from immuneACCESS by TCRdb, which kept in-frame rearrangements only. Such tables lose some clones; where checked, under half of the loss comes from unresolved V genes, and the rest has no known cause. V and J calls and clone size are copied from that table; D and trimming were computed from the DNA. Present in this sample are 41,000 or so clones, about 95% of which were seen just once. The ten largest clones take up almost 0.55% of the sample.

The CDR3 has 15 amino acids, counting the end cysteine and phenylalanine. Here the CDR3 DNA is all that survives: 45 bases in frame from base 1. The germline V gene gives CDR1 as SGHTA and CDR2 as FQGNSA. Broader findings and caveats from the paper: In the allografts of patients with donor T cell macrochimerism, GvH to HvG T cell clonal ratios were high. GvH clones were detected in recipient bone marrow, and some appeared earlier in ileal mucosa or blood, consistent with an intestinal mucosal origin. The conclusions were limited by the relatively low number and heterogeneity of the intestinal transplant patients. Early after transplant, declines in HvG clones were associated with peak levels of circulating GvH clones.

The sample's time point label, in plain terms: cells obtained before transplantation from donor or recipient. CD3+CD4+ and CD3+CD8+ populations were FACS-sorted from unstimulated pre-transplant donor and recipient cells taken from spleen or lymph nodes. The source is a human donor who was the organ donor for an intestinal transplant. The V and J genes are TRBV7-2 and TRBJ2-1; 8 central nucleotides agree with TRBD1. The sample consisted of unstimulated CD8+ T cells sorted from spleen or lymph node cells, taken before transplant. Here is the DNA: TGTGCCAGCAGCCTAGATAGGACAGGGTACAGTGAGCAGTTCTTC. Translated, this is CASSLDRTGYSEQFF.